This T cell receptor (beta chain) stems from a study of blood T cell repertoires in COVID-19. Study-wide background: Acute and convalescent COVID-19 specimens originated in the United States, Italy and Spain. Sources were T cells, B-cell-depleted T cells, or PBMCs; the material itself was cDNA or gDNA.

Germline-derived CDR1 and CDR2 are SNHLY and FYNNEI. With V trimmed by 8 bases and J by 7 bases, 8 bases remained unmatched. The CDR3 is 13 residues long. This clone was recorded once. Authors' data handling: Nucleated cell counts were estimated from reference gene primer amplification. The method was immunoSEQ multiplex PCR; TCRdb's version includes in-frame clones alone and lacks a portion of them. Clonal size and the V and J genes are those of that table, whereas D and trimming came from the DNA. Of about 250,000 clones in the sample, roughly nine tenths were seen once. The chain combines TRBV2 with TRBJ1-2, with 9 positions matching TRBD1. This clonotype originated in a man younger than 35 with active or convalescent COVID-19. The sample was peripheral blood. The CDR3 here is CASPLTGGFGYTF. As DNA, the CDR3 is TGTGCCAGCCCGTTAACAGGGGGCTTTGGCTACACCTTC.